In its sample, the clone carrying this T cell receptor (beta chain) was seen once. Trimming pared 7 bases from V and 6 bases from J, leaving 15 bases between. Germline V gene sequence: CDR1 MDHEN, CDR2 SYDVKM. The CDR3 is made up of 13 amino acids. Assay: immunoSEQ multiplex PCR; the TCRdb copy retains only in-frame clones and omits some. The sample shows about 250,000 clones, approximately 90% of them seen only once. These data originate in a study of blood T cell repertoires in COVID-19. The sequencing sample was made of peripheral blood. The source of this sequence is a man in his late teens or twenties with active or convalescent COVID-19. J is TRBJ1-1 and V is TRBV28; D possibly corresponds to TRBD1 (5 bases). The CDR3 here is CASTLTWGSEAFF. In DNA, the CDR3 is TGTGCCAGCACCTTGACCTGGGGCTCTGAAGCTTTCTTT. Together with reference TRBV28 and TRBJ1-1, the CDR3 gives the full variable domain: DVKVTQSSRYLVKRTGEKVFLECVQDMDHENMFWYRQDPGLGLRLIYFSYDVKMKEKGDIPEGYSVSREKKERFSLILESASTNQTSMYLCASTLTWGSEAFFGQGTRLTVV.